This T cell receptor beta chain originates from a study of regulatory T cells in long-lasting Graves disease. The overall study: Antithyroid drugs had been taken by newly diagnosed Graves' patients for under 3 months. Study findings and constraints: Only peripheral blood was studied, not thyroid tissue. The sample size was small, and this may have reduced accuracy. TCR diversity in persistent Graves' patients was below that of newly diagnosed ones.

The CDR3 is made up of 12 amino acids. Trimming took 9 bases from V and 2 from J, leaving 10 bases between them. CDR1 and CDR2 from the germline V gene are MNHEY and SMNVEV (reference sequence). CDR3-region Arm-PCR and iRepertoire HTBI primers produced the TCR beta libraries. TCRdb re-analysed the multiplex PCR reads in MiXCR, keeping a single row per CDR3 protein. The profile covers 500,000 or so distinct CDR3 sequences, with about 16% appearing a single time and about 25% taken by the ten largest. The time point was: newly diagnosed GD, antithyroid drugs for less than 3 months. The TCR library was prepared using RNA isolated from PBMCs. The sample holds a few counts of this clonotype. The antigen is undetermined. The sample also formed part of further work on T cells in Graves' hyperthyroidism and ophthalmopathy.

The specimen comprised peripheral blood mononuclear cells (PBMCs), sampled at new diagnosis, from a patient treated with antithyroid drugs. The clonotype comes from a middle-aged woman with Graves disease. This rearrangement joins TRBV27 to TRBJ1-2; D gene unclear. CDR3 region: CASRGLNYGYTF. The CDR3, as DNA: TGTGCCAGTAGAGGCCTGAACTATGGCTACACCTTC.